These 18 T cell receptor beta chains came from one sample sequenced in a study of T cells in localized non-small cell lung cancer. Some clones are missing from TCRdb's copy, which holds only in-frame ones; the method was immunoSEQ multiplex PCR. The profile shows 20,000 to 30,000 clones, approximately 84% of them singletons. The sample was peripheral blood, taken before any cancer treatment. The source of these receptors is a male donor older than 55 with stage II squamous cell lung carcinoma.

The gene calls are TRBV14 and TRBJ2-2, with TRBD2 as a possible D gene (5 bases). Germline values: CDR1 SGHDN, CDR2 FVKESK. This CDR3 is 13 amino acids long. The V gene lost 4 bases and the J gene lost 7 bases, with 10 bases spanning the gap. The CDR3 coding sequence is TGTGCCAGCAGCCCCCTGAGGGTCGGGGAGCTGTTTTTT. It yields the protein CASSPLRVGELFF. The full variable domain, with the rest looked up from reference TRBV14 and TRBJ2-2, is EAGVTQFPSHSVIEKGQTVTLRCDPISGHDNLYWYRRVMGKEIKFLLHFVKESKQDESGMPNNRFLAERTGGTYSTLKVQPAELEDSGVYFCASSPLRVGELFFGEGSRLTVL.

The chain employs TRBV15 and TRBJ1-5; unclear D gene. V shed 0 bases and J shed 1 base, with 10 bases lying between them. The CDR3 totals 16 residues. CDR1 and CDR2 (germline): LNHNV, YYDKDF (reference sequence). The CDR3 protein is CATSRDPGNSNQPQHF. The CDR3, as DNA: TGTGCCACCAGCAGAGATCCGGGGAACAGCAATCAGCCCCAGCATTTT.

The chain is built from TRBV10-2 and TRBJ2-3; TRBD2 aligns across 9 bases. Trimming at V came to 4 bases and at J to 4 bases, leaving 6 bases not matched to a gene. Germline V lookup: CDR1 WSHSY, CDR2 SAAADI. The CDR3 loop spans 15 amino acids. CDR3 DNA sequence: TGCGCCAGCAGTGCGCGGGGGGGCCTGGCAGATACGCAGTATTTT. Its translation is CASSARGGLADTQYF.

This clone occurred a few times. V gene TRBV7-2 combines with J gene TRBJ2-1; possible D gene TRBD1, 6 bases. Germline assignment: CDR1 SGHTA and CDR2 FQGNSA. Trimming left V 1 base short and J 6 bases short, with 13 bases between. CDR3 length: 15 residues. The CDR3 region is CASSLGWGQVNEQFF. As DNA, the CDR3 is TGTGCCAGCAGCTTAGGGTGGGGACAAGTCAATGAGCAGTTCTTC. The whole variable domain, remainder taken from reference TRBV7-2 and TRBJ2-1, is GAGVSQSPSNKVTEKGKDVELRCDPISGHTALYWYRQSLGQGLEFLIYFQGNSAPDKSGLPSDRFSAERTGGSVSTLTIQRTQQEDSAVYLCASSLGWGQVNEQFFGPGTRLTVL.

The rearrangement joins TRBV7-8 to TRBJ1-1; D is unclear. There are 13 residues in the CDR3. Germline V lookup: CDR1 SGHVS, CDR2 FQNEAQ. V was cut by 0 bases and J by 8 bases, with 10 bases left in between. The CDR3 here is CASSLAEAREAFF. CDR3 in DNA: TGTGCCAGCAGCTTAGCAGAAGCCCGGGAAGCTTTCTTT.

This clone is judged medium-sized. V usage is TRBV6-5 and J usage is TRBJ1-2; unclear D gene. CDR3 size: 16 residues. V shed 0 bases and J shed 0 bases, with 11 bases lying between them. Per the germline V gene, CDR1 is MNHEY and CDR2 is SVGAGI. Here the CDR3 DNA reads TGTGCCAGCAGTTACTCGAAGGTGTCGGCTAACTATGGCTACACCTTC. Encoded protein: CASSYSKVSANYGYTF.

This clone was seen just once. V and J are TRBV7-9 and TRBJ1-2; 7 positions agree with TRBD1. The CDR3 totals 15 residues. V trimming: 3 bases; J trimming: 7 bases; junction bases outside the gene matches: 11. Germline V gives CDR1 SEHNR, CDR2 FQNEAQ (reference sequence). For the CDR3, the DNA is TGTGCCAGCAGCTTGTCCTTGGACAGGCCCCGTGGCTACACCTTC. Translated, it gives CASSLSLDRPRGYTF.

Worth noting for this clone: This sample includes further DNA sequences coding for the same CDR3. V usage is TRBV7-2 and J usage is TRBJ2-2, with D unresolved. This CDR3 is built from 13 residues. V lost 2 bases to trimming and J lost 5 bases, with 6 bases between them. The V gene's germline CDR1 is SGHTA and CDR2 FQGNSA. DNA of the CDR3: TGTGCCAGCAGCTTAACCGGGACCGGGGAGCTGTTTTTT. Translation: CASSLTGTGELFF.

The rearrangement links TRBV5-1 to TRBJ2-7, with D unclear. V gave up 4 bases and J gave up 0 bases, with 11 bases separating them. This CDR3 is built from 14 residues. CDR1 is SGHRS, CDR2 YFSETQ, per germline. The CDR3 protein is CASSGTAYSYEQYF. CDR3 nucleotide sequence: TGCGCCAGCAGCGGAACGGCCTACTCCTACGAGCAGTACTTC.

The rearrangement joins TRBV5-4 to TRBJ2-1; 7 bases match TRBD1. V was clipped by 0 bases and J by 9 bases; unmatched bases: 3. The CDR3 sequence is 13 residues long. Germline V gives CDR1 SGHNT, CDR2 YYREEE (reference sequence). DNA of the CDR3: TGTGCCAGCAGCTTGGGACAGGGCGGTGAGCAGTTCTTC. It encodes CASSLGQGGEQFF.

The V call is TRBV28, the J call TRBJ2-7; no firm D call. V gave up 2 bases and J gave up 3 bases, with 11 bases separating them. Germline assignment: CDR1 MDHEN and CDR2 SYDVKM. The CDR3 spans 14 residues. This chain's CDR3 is CASSLPIPLYEQYF. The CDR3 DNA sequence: TGTGCCAGCAGTTTACCCATACCGCTCTACGAGCAGTACTTC.

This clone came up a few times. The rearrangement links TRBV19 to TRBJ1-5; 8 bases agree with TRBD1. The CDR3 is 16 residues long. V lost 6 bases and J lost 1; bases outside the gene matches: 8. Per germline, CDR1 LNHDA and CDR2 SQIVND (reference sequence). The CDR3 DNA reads TGTGCCAGTAGCCTCGGGACAGGCCGAAGCAATCAGCCCCAGCATTTT. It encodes CASSLGTGRSNQPQHF.

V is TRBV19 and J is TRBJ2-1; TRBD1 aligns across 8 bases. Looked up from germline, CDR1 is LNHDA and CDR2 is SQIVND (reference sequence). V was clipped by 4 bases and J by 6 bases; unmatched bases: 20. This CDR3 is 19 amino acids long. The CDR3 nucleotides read TGTGCCAGTAGTACAGGGACAGGCGGGTTCGGCGGAGTCCTCAATGAGCAGTTCTTC. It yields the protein CASSTGTGGFGGVLNEQFF.

The CDR3 region is CASSPSGLAGLAKNIQYF. In nucleotides, the CDR3 is TGTGCCAGCAGTCCCTCGGGGCTAGCGGGGTTAGCCAAAAACATTCAGTACTTC. The V and J genes are TRBV28 and TRBJ2-4, with 9 bases matching TRBD2. The CDR3 is made up of 18 amino acids. Germline CDR1 reads MDHEN; CDR2 reads SYDVKM. Trimming removed 5 bases from V and 0 bases from J; junction bases left unmatched: 11.

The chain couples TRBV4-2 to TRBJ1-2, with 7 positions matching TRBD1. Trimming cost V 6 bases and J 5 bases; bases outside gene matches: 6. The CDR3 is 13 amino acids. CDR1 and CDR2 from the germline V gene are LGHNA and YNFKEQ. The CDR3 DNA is TGTGCCAGCAGGCAGGGACAGACTTATGGCTACACCTTC. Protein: CASRQGQTYGYTF.

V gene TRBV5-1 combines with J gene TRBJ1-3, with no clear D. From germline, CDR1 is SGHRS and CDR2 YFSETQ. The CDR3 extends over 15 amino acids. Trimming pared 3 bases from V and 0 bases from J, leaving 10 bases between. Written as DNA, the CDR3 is TGCGCCAGCAGCTCAAGCGTGGTCTCTGGAAACACCATATATTTT. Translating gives CASSSSVVSGNTIYF.

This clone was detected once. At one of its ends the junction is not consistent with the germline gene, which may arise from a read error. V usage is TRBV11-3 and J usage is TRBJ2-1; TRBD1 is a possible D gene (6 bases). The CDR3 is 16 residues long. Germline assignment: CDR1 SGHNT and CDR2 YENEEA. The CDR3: CASSLGSGHPYDEQFF. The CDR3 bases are TGTGCCAGCAGCTTAGGATCGGGACACCCCTACGATGAGCAGTTCTTC.

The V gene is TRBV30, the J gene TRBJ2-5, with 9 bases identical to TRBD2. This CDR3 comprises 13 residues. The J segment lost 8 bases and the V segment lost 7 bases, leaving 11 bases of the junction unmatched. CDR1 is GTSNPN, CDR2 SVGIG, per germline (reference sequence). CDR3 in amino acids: CAYVGAGGPTQYF. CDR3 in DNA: TGTGCCTACGTAGGGGCGGGAGGGCCAACCCAGTACTTC.